A single T cell receptor (beta chain) is shown here with its context. Its antigen is not known. The record originates from a study of Ad26.COV2.S vaccination and SARS-CoV-2 variants. General study findings and limits: After vaccination, substantial breadth of spike-specific CD8+ and CD4+ responses was reported. Spike-specific TCR breadth was greater in vaccine than placebo recipients. For non-spike TCRs, breadth in vaccine recipients resembled that in placebo recipients. In TCR breadth and depth analyses, total T cell responses may have been underestimated.

Only in-frame clones appear in the TCRdb table, and some are missing; sequencing was by immunoSEQ multiplex PCR. The sample consists of over 110,000 clones, 70% to 90% of them appearing once. V lost 3 bases and J lost 0, with 9 bases in between. Germline values: CDR1 DFQATT, CDR2 SNEGSKA (reference sequence). The CDR3 is 14 residues long. The sequences come from peripheral blood, collected after recovery from COVID-19. The chain is built from TRBV20-1 and TRBJ1-3; D remains unclear. This sequence originates from a human donor who had recovered from COVID-19. CDR3 sequence (DNA): TGCAGTGCTAGTACCCGACACTCTGGAAACACCATATATTTT. Amino acid sequence: CSASTRHSGNTIYF.